Below are 7 T cell receptor beta chains sequenced from a single sample in a study of cytomegalovirus exposure and HLA in healthy donors. PCR employed 60 Vbeta and 13 Jbeta primers. Method: immunoSEQ multiplex PCR; TCRdb's copy keeps in-frame clones and lacks some. The data hold tens of thousands of clones, with 7.6% observed a single time. Sample: PBMCs. These receptors all stem from a man aged 45-60 years in good health and CMV-seronegative.

Concerning this clone itself: The junction and the germline gene differ at one end; a read error may be behind it. V is TRBV7-9 and J is TRBJ1-4; D is unclear. Germline V CDR1 and CDR2: SEHNR, FQNEAQ (reference sequence). There are 15 residues in the CDR3. The CDR3 nucleotides read TGTGCCAGCAGCTTAGACGTCGCAACTAATGAAAAGCTGTTTTTT. Protein product: CASSLDVATNEKLFF.

This clone was counted between two and nine times. The V gene is TRBV4-2, the J gene TRBJ1-2; the D is unclear. Germline values: CDR1 LGHNA, CDR2 YNFKEQ. With 0 bases removed from V and 6 bases from J, the gap between germline ends came to 14 bases. The CDR3 extends over 15 amino acids. The CDR3 DNA reads as TGTGCCAGCAGCCAAGATCACGGGATCTCAAATGGCTACACCTTC. Its translation is CASSQDHGISNGYTF.

This rearrangement joins TRBV7-9 to TRBJ1-4, with TRBD1 as a possible D gene (5 bases). This CDR3 comprises 15 residues. Trimming removed 4 bases at V and 7 bases at J, with 16 bases between. Germline V gene lookup returns CDR1 SEHNR and CDR2 FQNEAQ (reference sequence). CDR3 residues: CASSSGGAPSEKLFF. The CDR3 DNA sequence: TGTGCCAGCAGCTCCGGAGGGGCCCCAAGTGAAAAACTGTTTTTT.

The V gene is TRBV5-8, the J gene TRBJ1-1; maybe TRBD1 (5 bases). Germline V gene data show CDR1 as SGHTS and CDR2 as YDEGEE. This CDR3 spans 14 amino acids. V lost 1 base to trimming and J lost 6 bases, with 13 bases between them. CDR3 protein: CASSLRSRGAEAFF. The CDR3 DNA reads as TGTGCCAGCAGCTTGAGGAGTCGGGGGGCTGAAGCTTTCTTT.

The chain joins TRBV27 to TRBJ1-2, with 9 bases identical to TRBD1. CDR1 and CDR2 (germline): MNHEY, SMNVEV (reference sequence). J was trimmed by 6 bases and V by 5 bases; bases with no gene match: 4. This CDR3 is built from 13 residues. The CDR3 here is CASSRDRDDGYTF. For the CDR3, the DNA is TGTGCCAGCAGTAGGGACAGGGATGATGGCTACACCTTC.

V gene TRBV7-8 combines with J gene TRBJ2-5; TRBD2 aligns across 13 bases. The V and J ends lost 5 bases and 6 bases, in that order; junction bases with no gene match: 6. Germline CDR1 SGHVS, CDR2 FQNEAQ. CDR3 length: 15 amino acids. CDR3 amino acids: CASSLGGLAGKTQYF. The CDR3 DNA follows: TGTGCCAGCAGCCTAGGGGGACTAGCGGGGAAGACCCAGTACTTC.

Here the CDR3 reads CASRFNSYGYTF. CDR3 nucleotides: TGTGCCAGCAGATTTAACAGCTATGGCTACACCTTC. The V gene is TRBV5-6, the J gene TRBJ1-2; no clear D gene. Germline V lookup: CDR1 SGHDT, CDR2 YYEEEE. The CDR3 totals 12 residues. V lost 5 bases and J 4 bases, leaving 9 bases between the germline ends.